Listed below are T cell receptor beta chains from one sample, sequenced in a study of blood T cells in healthy people across ages. TCRdb independently ran MiXCR on the 5' RACE reads; one entry per CDR3 protein. This table holds roughly 1,500,000 distinct CDR3 sequences, 35% to 45% found once. Sequencing was carried out using blood. The receptor source for this set is a woman under 30 in good health. Each CDR3 is given with its conserved first and last residue. D genes are given only for firm matches. Not every row has a clone size; where given, it reads once, few, many or a size class.

D gene	V gene	J gene	clone size	CDR3 protein	CDR3 DNA
-	TRBV30	TRBJ1-1	few	CAWSLGPNTEAFF	TGTGCCTGGAGCCTAGGGCCGAACACTGAAGCTTTCTTT
-	TRBV29-1	TRBJ2-2	few	CSTEKDNTGELFF	TGCAGCACCGAAAAGGATAACACCGGGGAGCTGTTTTTT
TRBD2	TRBV15	TRBJ2-3	-	CATSSPTSGGNTDTQYF	TGTGCCACCAGCAGTCCGACTAGCGGGGGGAACACAGATACGCAGTATTTT
TRBD2	TRBV20-1	TRBJ2-1	-	CSARGRTSGNEQFF	TGCAGTGCTAGAGGACGGACTAGCGGAAATGAGCAGTTCTTC
TRBD1	TRBV18	TRBJ1-6	once	CASSPTGTGDRNSPLHF	TGTGCCAGCTCACCGACAGGGACAGGGGATAGGAATTCACCCCTCCACTTT
TRBD1	TRBV18	TRBJ1-1	few	CASSQTGADTEAFF	TGTGCCAGCTCACAGACAGGGGCGGACACTGAAGCTTTCTTT
-	TRBV4-1	TRBJ2-7	-	CASSQGPHSFSYEQYF	TGCGCCAGCAGCCAAGGTCCGCATTCCTTCTCCTACGAGCAGTACTTC
TRBD2	TRBV29-1	TRBJ2-5	-	CSVHSGGEQYF	TGCAGCGTCCACTCGGGGGGAGAGCAGTACTTC
-	TRBV18	TRBJ2-1	-	CASSPGLSYEQFF	TGTGCCAGCTCACCAGGCCTTTCCTACGAGCAGTTCTTC
-	TRBV25-1	TRBJ2-6	-	CASSDPTRPAGANVLTF	TGTGCCAGCAGCGACCCCACTCGACCGGCCGGGGCCAACGTCCTGACTTTC
TRBD1	TRBV5-1	TRBJ2-3	many	CASGTGSTDTQYF	TGCGCCAGCGGGACAGGGAGCACAGATACGCAGTATTTT
-	TRBV29-1	TRBJ2-3	many	CSVEEGRGDTDTQYF	TGCAGCGTTGAAGAGGGGCGCGGAGACACAGATACGCAGTATTTT
TRBD1	TRBV12-3/TRBV12-4	TRBJ1-4	-	CASSFQGATNEKLFF	TGTGCCAGCAGTTTCCAGGGGGCAACTAATGAAAAACTGTTTTTT
TRBD2	TRBV5-1	TRBJ2-7	few	CASSLGSGTAYEQYF	TGCGCCAGCAGCTTGGGTAGCGGGACCGCCTACGAGCAGTACTTC
-	TRBV7-9	TRBJ2-5	-	CASSSGTSIQGTQYF	TGTGCCAGCAGCTCCGGGACGTCTATACAGGGGACCCAGTACTTC
-	TRBV7-8	TRBJ2-5	many	CATSIKETQYF	TGTGCCACCTCCATAAAGGAGACCCAGTACTTC
TRBD1	TRBV28	TRBJ1-5	-	CASSFPGQGGNQPQHF	TGTGCCAGCAGTTTCCCTGGACAGGGTGGCAATCAGCCCCAGCATTTT
-	TRBV20-1	TRBJ1-1	-	CSARDRVMNTEAFF	TGCAGTGCTAGAGATCGGGTGATGAACACTGAAGCTTTCTTT
-	TRBV6-5	TRBJ2-7	-	CASIPSSTYEQYF	TGTGCCAGCATTCCCTCTAGCACCTACGAGCAGTACTTC
TRBD1	TRBV6-1	TRBJ2-7	few	CASSGRQGPEQYF	TGTGCCAGCAGTGGCAGACAGGGACCCGAGCAGTACTTC
-	TRBV4-1	TRBJ2-7	many	CASSQIAKEVHEQYF	TGCGCCAGCAGCCAGATAGCGAAGGAGGTCCACGAGCAGTACTTC
TRBD1	TRBV20-1	TRBJ1-2	-	CSARPDRGYVYTF	TGCAGTGCTAGACCGGACAGGGGATACGTGTACACCTTC
TRBD2	TRBV29-1	TRBJ2-2	few	CSVGGLAERGRTGELFF	TGCAGCGTTGGGGGACTAGCGGAGAGGGGTCGCACCGGGGAGCTGTTTTTT
-	TRBV5-1	TRBJ2-1	-	CASSKDREQFF	TGCGCCAGCAGCAAAGACCGGGAGCAGTTCTTC
TRBD1	TRBV27	TRBJ2-7	few	CASSLTGGRVEQYF	TGTGCCAGCAGCCTGACAGGGGGTCGGGTCGAGCAGTACTTC
TRBD2	TRBV5-1	TRBJ2-5	few	CASSLGRREGLSQETQYF	TGCGCCAGCAGCTTGGGGCGGCGGGAGGGCCTGAGTCAAGAGACCCAGTACTTC
-	TRBV12-3/TRBV12-4	TRBJ2-3	-	CASMRLYTDTQYF	TGTGCCAGCATGAGACTTTACACAGATACGCAGTATTTT
-	TRBV6-6	TRBJ1-5	few	CASRRALNQPQHF	TGTGCCAGCAGGCGTGCCCTCAATCAGCCCCAGCATTTT
-	TRBV6-6	TRBJ2-7	few	CASSYSAGPEQYF	TGTGCCAGCAGTTACTCGGCAGGGCCCGAGCAGTACTTC
TRBD1	TRBV11-2	TRBJ2-1	-	CASSSLQGANEQFF	TGTGCCAGCAGCTCACTCCAGGGGGCCAATGAGCAGTTCTTC
-	TRBV6-2/TRBV6-3	TRBJ2-3	once	CASTRDTDAQYF	TGTGCCAGCACGAGGGACACAGATGCGCAGTATTTT
TRBD1	TRBV18	TRBJ2-1	-	CASSPLSYTGGYSYNEQFF	TGTGCCAGCTCACCACTGTCCTATACAGGGGGATACTCCTACAATGAGCAGTTCTTC
-	TRBV6-5	TRBJ2-5	few	CASSSGGAGQETQYF	TGTGCCAGCAGTTCCGGAGGGGCGGGGCAAGAGACCCAGTACTTC
-	TRBV5-1	TRBJ2-2	-	CASSRDRPDNGELFF	TGCGCCAGCAGCCGAGACAGACCCGATAACGGGGAGCTGTTTTTT
-	TRBV20-1	TRBJ2-1	-	CSASPGGQIYNEQFF	TGCAGTGCCTCGCCTGGGGGTCAGATCTACAATGAGCAGTTCTTC
TRBD2	TRBV29-1	TRBJ2-7	-	CSVPRASGRGFNEQYF	TGCAGCGTCCCCCGCGCTAGCGGGAGGGGGTTCAATGAGCAGTACTTC
-	TRBV10-3	TRBJ2-1	few	CAIRDSNSYNEQFF	TGTGCCATCAGAGACTCCAACTCCTACAATGAGCAGTTCTTC
-	TRBV7-9	TRBJ1-2	once	CASSLAPQVDYGYTF	TGTGCCAGCAGCTTAGCGCCCCAGGTGGACTATGGCTACACCTTC
-	TRBV15	TRBJ2-4	-	CATGRAGSKNIQYF	TGTGCCACCGGTCGCGCAGGATCCAAAAACATTCAGTACTTC
-	TRBV7-2	TRBJ2-1	-	CASSYPGLLRNEQFF	TGTGCCAGCAGTTATCCGGGACTGTTAAGAAATGAGCAGTTCTTC
TRBD2	TRBV27	TRBJ2-6	few	CASSRLGSGGSGANVLTF	TGTGCCAGCAGCCGCCTTGGTAGCGGGGGTTCTGGGGCCAACGTCCTGACTTTC
TRBD1	TRBV6-6	TRBJ1-4	-	CASSYSDRVNEKLFF	TGTGCCAGCAGTTACTCGGACAGGGTGAATGAAAAACTGTTTTTT
TRBD2	TRBV20-1	TRBJ2-3	-	CSATQRGSTDTQYF	TGCAGTGCCACACAGCGGGGTAGCACAGATACGCAGTATTTT
-	TRBV13	TRBJ2-5	-	CASSLGLSGAKTQYF	TGTGCCAGCAGCTTAGGCCTGTCAGGTGCCAAGACCCAGTACTTC
TRBD1	TRBV6-1	TRBJ1-2	-	CASSGSGTDNYGYTF	TGTGCCAGCAGTGGTTCCGGGACAGATAACTATGGCTACACCTTC
TRBD1	TRBV29-1	TRBJ2-1	-	CGADPGQGRNEQFF	TGCGGCGCGGACCCGGGACAGGGGAGAAATGAGCAGTTCTTC
-	TRBV21-1	TRBJ2-7	-	CASSINRGYEQYF	TGTGCCAGCAGCATAAACAGGGGTTACGAGCAGTACTTC
-	TRBV20-1	TRBJ2-7	many	CSARDRRRNSYEQYF	TGCAGTGCTAGAGATCGTCGGCGAAATAGTTACGAGCAGTACTTC
-	TRBV11-2	TRBJ2-6	-	CASSPEWGANVLTF	TGTGCCAGCAGCCCCGAGTGGGGGGCCAACGTCCTGACTTTC
TRBD2	TRBV9	TRBJ2-2	-	CASSVAGGPITGELFF	TGTGCCAGCAGCGTAGCGGGGGGGCCGATCACCGGGGAGCTGTTTTTT